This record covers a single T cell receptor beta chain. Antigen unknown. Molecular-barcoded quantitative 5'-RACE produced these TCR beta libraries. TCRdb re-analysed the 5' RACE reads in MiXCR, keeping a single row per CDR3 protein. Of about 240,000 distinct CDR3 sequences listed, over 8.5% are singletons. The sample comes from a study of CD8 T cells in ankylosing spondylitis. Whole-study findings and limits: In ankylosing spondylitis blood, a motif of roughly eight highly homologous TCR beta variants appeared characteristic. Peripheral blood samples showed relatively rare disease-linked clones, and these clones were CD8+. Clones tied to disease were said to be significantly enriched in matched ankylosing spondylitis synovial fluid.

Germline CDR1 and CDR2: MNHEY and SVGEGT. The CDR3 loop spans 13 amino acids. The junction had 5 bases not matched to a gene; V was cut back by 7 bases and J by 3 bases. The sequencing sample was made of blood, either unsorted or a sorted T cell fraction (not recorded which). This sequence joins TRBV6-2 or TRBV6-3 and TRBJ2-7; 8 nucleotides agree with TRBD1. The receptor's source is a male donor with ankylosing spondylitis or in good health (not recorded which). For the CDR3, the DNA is TGTGCCAGCACCCCAACAGGGGGCTACGAGCAGTACTTC. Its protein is CASTPTGGYEQYF.